The rows below give T cell receptor beta chains drawn from one sample of a study of cytomegalovirus exposure and HLA in healthy donors. Here immunoSEQ multiplex PCR was the method, and the copy in TCRdb shows in-frame clones only, minus some. The repertoire holds about 180,000 clones, with around 77% as singletons. Sequencing input: PBMCs. All receptors derive from a woman in her fifties or sixties in good health and CMV-seropositive. CDR3s include the opening cysteine and the closing phenylalanine or tryptophan. Each record gives: clone size, J gene, V gene, D gene, CDR3 protein, CDR3 DNA. The D gene is left open where the match is weak. The size entry is marked missing in some rows and otherwise reads once, few, many or a size class.

.,TRBJ1-1,TRBV5-4,TRBD1,CASSPQGGTEAFF,TGTGCCAGCAGCCCCCAGGGGGGCACTGAAGCTTTCTTT
once,TRBJ1-6,TRBV9,.,CASTQGWEGDSPLHF,TGTGCCAGCACCCAGGGGTGGGAGGGGGATTCACCCCTCCACTTT
.,TRBJ1-2,TRBV5-1,TRBD1,CASSLPGGADGYTF,TGCGCCAGCAGCCTCCCAGGGGGAGCGGATGGCTACACCTTC
.,TRBJ2-3,TRBV5-4,TRBD2,CASSLNGGRGDTQYF,TGTGCCAGCAGCCTTAACGGCGGGAGAGGAGATACGCAGTATTTT
.,TRBJ1-2,TRBV28,.,CASSLWAIRGGYTF,TGTGCCAGCAGTTTATGGGCGATCCGAGGGGGCTACACCTTC
once,TRBJ2-3,TRBV7-3,TRBD2,CASSWLAASTDTQYF,TGTGCCAGCAGCTGGCTAGCGGCTAGCACAGATACGCAGTATTTT
.,TRBJ1-2,TRBV7-6,TRBD1,CASSEQGNYGYTF,TGTGCCAGCAGCGAACAGGGGAACTATGGCTACACCTTC
.,TRBJ1-5,TRBV18,.,CASSPPRGGTQHF,TGTGCCAGCTCACCACCGAGGGGAGGGACCCAGCATTTT
.,TRBJ1-1,TRBV18,TRBD1,CASSLRSRDRETEAFF,TGTGCCAGCTCCCTGCGGAGCCGGGACAGGGAAACTGAAGCTTTCTTT
.,TRBJ1-5,TRBV7-2,.,CASSLLPSHNQPQHF,TGTGCCAGCAGCTTACTTCCCAGTCACAATCAGCCCCAGCATTTT
.,TRBJ2-7,TRBV7-2,.,CASSLAGGSYEQYF,TGTGCCAGCAGCTTAGCGGGCGGGTCCTACGAGCAGTACTTC
.,TRBJ1-2,TRBV7-9,.,CASSPWRVHYGYTF,TGTGCCAGCAGCCCCTGGAGGGTACACTATGGCTACACCTTC
.,TRBJ2-7,TRBV19,TRBD1,CASSIIGGAQNEQYF,TGTGCCAGTAGTATAATAGGGGGCGCGCAAAACGAGCAGTACTTC
.,TRBJ2-1,TRBV5-5,TRBD2,CASIPDSGSIHNEQFF,TGTGCCAGCATCCCCGATAGCGGGAGTATTCACAATGAGCAGTTCTTC
.,TRBJ1-4,TRBV29-1,.,CSVDRNEKLFF,TGCAGCGTTGACAGAAATGAAAAACTGTTTTTT
.,TRBJ1-6,TRBV14,TRBD1,CASSLQGNSPLHF,TGTGCCAGCAGCCTACAGGGGAATTCACCCCTCCACTTT
.,TRBJ2-7,TRBV2,.,CASQINGQGYEQYF,TGTGCCAGCCAAATTAACGGGCAGGGCTACGAGCAGTACTTC
.,TRBJ1-1,TRBV9,.,CASSVGQSTEAFF,TGTGCCAGCAGCGTAGGACAATCCACTGAAGCTTTCTTT
.,TRBJ1-2,TRBV27,TRBD1,CASSYTGGYGYTF,TGTGCCAGCAGTTATACAGGGGGGTATGGCTACACCTTC
.,TRBJ1-2,TRBV5-4,TRBD1,CASSALTGQGTGYTF,TGTGCCAGCAGCGCACTTACTGGACAGGGGACCGGCTACACCTTC
.,TRBJ1-4,TRBV11-2,.,CASSQTGGAGEKLFF,TGTGCCAGCAGCCAGACGGGGGGGGCGGGTGAAAAACTGTTTTTT
.,TRBJ1-5,TRBV15,.,CATSSSRTVFNQPQHF,TGTGCCACCAGCAGCTCAAGGACAGTTTTCAATCAGCCCCAGCATTTT
.,TRBJ2-1,TRBV7-3,TRBD2,CASSLTGTRPIEQFF,TGTGCCAGCAGCTTAACCGGGACTAGACCAATTGAGCAGTTCTTC
once,TRBJ2-7,TRBV7-9,.,CASSLVSGTGEQYF,TGTGCCAGCAGCTTAGTAAGTGGTACGGGCGAGCAGTACTTC
once,TRBJ1-4,TRBV4-3,TRBD1,CASSRRTGSNEKLFF,TGCGCCAGCAGCCGTAGGACAGGGTCTAATGAAAAACTGTTTTTT
.,TRBJ2-3,TRBV28,.,CASSLRASGTDTQYF,TGTGCCAGCAGTTTACGGGCTAGCGGCACAGATACGCAGTATTTT
.,TRBJ1-4,TRBV7-8,.,CASSFRLSGANEKLFF,TGTGCCAGCAGCTTTCGTTTGTCAGGGGCTAATGAAAAACTGTTTTTT
.,TRBJ2-3,TRBV30,TRBD2,CALKGLAVGTDTQYF,TGTGCCTTAAAGGGACTAGCTGTCGGCACAGATACGCAGTATTTT
few,TRBJ2-7,TRBV11-2,TRBD1,CASSLRGGQGRDEQYF,TGTGCCAGCAGCCTGAGAGGGGGACAGGGCAGGGACGAGCAGTACTTC
.,TRBJ1-2,TRBV7-2,.,CASSFVAGSALYGYTF,TGTGCCAGCAGCTTTGTTGCAGGGTCAGCCCTATATGGCTACACCTTC
.,TRBJ2-5,TRBV10-3,.,CAISEMAPQETQYF,TGTGCCATCAGTGAGATGGCTCCTCAAGAGACCCAGTACTTC
.,TRBJ2-2,TRBV9,.,CASSVTGTGELFF,TGTGCCAGCAGCGTAACGGGAACCGGGGAGCTGTTTTTT
.,TRBJ2-1,TRBV10-3,TRBD1,CAISEPLAQGVIWGNEQFF,TGTGCCATCAGTGAGCCCCTCGCACAGGGGGTCATTTGGGGCAATGAGCAGTTCTTC
.,TRBJ2-1,TRBV28,TRBD2,CASSTLAGGLNEQFF,TGTGCCAGCAGTACCCTAGCGGGAGGGCTAAATGAGCAGTTCTTC
.,TRBJ2-2,TRBV7-3,.,CASRYSGNTGELFF,TGTGCCAGCAGATATAGCGGAAACACCGGGGAGCTGTTTTTT
.,TRBJ1-2,TRBV18,.,CASSPPTAFNYGYTF,TGTGCCAGCTCACCCCCGACAGCGTTTAACTATGGCTACACCTTC
.,TRBJ1-5,TRBV19,TRBD1,CASSIVGTGSYQPQHF,TGTGCCAGTAGTATTGTAGGGACAGGGTCTTATCAGCCCCAGCATTTT
.,TRBJ1-2,TRBV29-1,TRBD1,CSVRQGWNYGYTF,TGCAGCGTGCGACAGGGGTGGAACTATGGCTACACCTTC
few,TRBJ1-5,TRBV18,TRBD1,CASSPRNRGEPQHF,TGTGCCAGCTCACCCAGGAACAGGGGTGAGCCCCAGCATTTT
.,TRBJ1-1,TRBV5-1,.,CASSLAGTGTEAFF,TGCGCCAGCAGCTTGGCCGGAACAGGCACTGAAGCTTTCTTT
.,TRBJ2-1,TRBV27,TRBD2,CASSLYLAGIRDNEQFF,TGTGCCAGCAGTTTATACCTAGCGGGAATTCGTGACAATGAGCAGTTCTTC
.,TRBJ2-3,TRBV5-1,TRBD2,CASSATSGDTQYF,TGCGCCAGCAGCGCGACTAGCGGGGATACGCAGTATTTT
.,TRBJ1-1,TRBV18,.,CASSPAGKNTEAFF,TGTGCCAGCTCGCCCGCGGGGAAGAACACTGAAGCTTTCTTT
.,TRBJ2-4,TRBV5-6,TRBD2,CASSLAGSGRDIQYF,TGTGCCAGCAGCTTGGCCGGGTCAGGGAGGGACATTCAGTACTTC
.,TRBJ2-3,TRBV4-1,.,CASSQVTSVLASDTQYF,TGCGCCAGCAGCCAAGTTACTTCGGTCCTAGCATCAGATACGCAGTATTTT
.,TRBJ2-2,TRBV6-6,TRBD1,CASRQGANTGELFF,TGTGCCAGCAGACAGGGGGCGAACACCGGGGAGCTGTTTTTT
.,TRBJ2-7,TRBV7-2,TRBD2,CASSYRPGGGASDERYF,TGTGCCAGCAGCTACAGGCCCGGGGGGGGTGCTAGCGACGAGCGGTACTTC
.,TRBJ2-1,TRBV29-1,TRBD1,CSVGGTGGIMFF,TGCAGCGTGGGGGGGACAGGGGGGATTATGTTCTTC
.,TRBJ2-3,TRBV5-1,.,CASSRLQGRMTDTQYF,TGCGCCAGCAGCCGCCTACAGGGTAGGATGACAGATACGCAGTATTTT
.,TRBJ1-1,TRBV28,.,CASRSPGQWAEAFF,TGTGCCAGCAGATCGCCAGGGCAGTGGGCTGAAGCTTTCTTT
.,TRBJ2-1,TRBV29-1,TRBD2,CSVNSGGRISEQFF,TGCAGCGTCAACTCGGGCGGGAGGATAAGTGAGCAGTTCTTC
.,TRBJ1-6,TRBV7-2,.,CASSTTRAKKNSPLHF,TGTGCCAGCAGTACCACGCGTGCCAAGAAGAATTCACCCCTCCACTTT